This TCR beta chain was sequenced in a study of T cells in Graves' hyperthyroidism and ophthalmopathy. RNA transcripts gave rise to amplified TCR beta CDR3 regions. First-round RT-PCR of the TCR CDR3 relied on the HTBI primer set. MiXCR was run by TCRdb on the multiplex PCR reads, yielding one entry per CDR3 protein. The sample comprises roughly 520,000 distinct CDR3 sequences, roughly 24% of which are singletons, and around 11% rests with the top ten. Germline V gives CDR1 SGHRS, CDR2 YFSETQ. V lost 5 bases, J lost 6 bases, and 10 bases stayed unmatched. The CDR3 contains 14 residues. Fresh peripheral blood, approximately 9.7 ml, was the source of the PBMCs.

This clonotype originated in a woman in her twenties or thirties with Graves' ophthalmopathy. The material sequenced was blood. The chain carries TRBV5-1 and TRBJ1-1, with TRBD1 identical over 7 bases. CDR3 bases: TGCGCCAGCAGGCCATCACAGGGGAATGCTGAAGCTTTCTTT. Translated: CASRPSQGNAEAFF.